A selection of T cell receptor beta chains follows, all from one sample in a study of CD8 T cells in ankylosing spondylitis. Via MiXCR, TCRdb re-called the 5' RACE reads, giving one row per CDR3 protein. In the table there are 180,000 or so distinct CDR3 sequences, roughly 10% of which are singletons. Sample: blood, either unsorted or a sorted T cell fraction (not recorded which). The receptors originated from a male donor with ankylosing spondylitis or in good health (not recorded which). Both conserved end residues are part of each CDR3. D genes are given only for firm matches. Clone size is given for some rows only: seen once, a few or many times, or a class if the clone is expanded.

D	size	V	J	CDR3	DNA
TRBD2	many	TRBV28	TRBJ2-5	CASSLGLAGGSETQYF	TGTGCCAGCAGTTTGGGACTAGCGGGAGGCTCTGAGACCCAGTACTTC
-	many	TRBV5-1	TRBJ2-2	CASSFGTINTGELFF	TGCGCCAGCAGCTTTGGGACGATTAACACCGGGGAGCTGTTTTTT
TRBD1	many	TRBV5-1	TRBJ2-2	CASSLRTGRNTGELFF	TGCGCCAGCAGCTTAAGGACAGGGCGAAACACCGGGGAGCTGTTTTTT
-	many	TRBV7-9	TRBJ2-1	CASSLVSGEQFF	TGTGCCAGCAGCTTGGTGTCGGGGGAGCAGTTCTTC
-	few	TRBV6-2/TRBV6-3	TRBJ2-7	CASSALPISYEQYF	TGTGCCAGCAGCGCGCTGCCCATTTCCTACGAGCAGTACTTC
-	many	TRBV5-1	TRBJ1-1	CASSPALNTEAFF	TGCGCCAGCAGCCCCGCATTGAACACTGAAGCTTTCTTT
TRBD2	many	TRBV9	TRBJ2-3	CASSARTSGRTDTQYF	TGTGCCAGCAGCGCCAGGACTAGCGGGAGAACAGATACGCAGTATTTT
-	-	TRBV28	TRBJ1-2	CASSFGAKGYTF	TGTGCCAGCAGTTTTGGCGCGAAAGGCTACACCTTC
-	many	TRBV10-3	TRBJ2-3	CAIRGSDTQYF	TGTGCCATCAGGGGATCAGATACGCAGTATTTT
TRBD2	many	TRBV5-1	TRBJ2-1	CASSLTWRTSASPLGGTNEQFF	TGCGCCAGCAGTCTTACTTGGAGGACTAGCGCATCCCCCCTTGGAGGTACGAATGAGCAGTTCTTC
TRBD2	-	TRBV6-2/TRBV6-3	TRBJ2-3	CASSYRITGLGRTDTQYF	TGTGCCAGCAGTTACCGTATTACGGGACTAGGGCGCACAGATACGCAGTATTTT
-	-	TRBV14	TRBJ2-1	CASSQDRGEQFF	TGTGCCAGCAGCCAAGATCGAGGTGAGCAGTTCTTC
TRBD1	many	TRBV3-1	TRBJ2-3	CASGGQGASADTQYF	TGTGCCAGCGGCGGTCAGGGGGCTTCTGCAGATACGCAGTATTTT
TRBD1	many	TRBV4-1	TRBJ1-4	CASSRAGTENEKLFF	TGCGCCAGCAGCCGAGCAGGGACAGAAAATGAAAAACTGTTTTTT
-	many	TRBV6-1	TRBJ2-5	CARDTIQQETQYF	TGTGCCAGAGACACGATTCAACAAGAGACCCAGTACTTC
-	-	TRBV7-8	TRBJ2-2	CASSLVAGTGELFF	TGTGCCAGCAGCTTAGTGGCTGGAACCGGGGAGCTGTTTTTT
TRBD2	many	TRBV20-1	TRBJ2-7	CSFLAGATYEQYF	TGCAGTTTTCTAGCGGGGGCCACCTACGAGCAGTACTTC
-	-	TRBV20-1	TRBJ2-1	CSASAPFPGGVGSAEQFF	TGCAGTGCTAGTGCCCCGTTCCCCGGGGGCGTGGGGTCTGCTGAGCAGTTCTTC
-	many	TRBV10-3	TRBJ2-3	CAITVGGPADTQYF	TGTGCCATCACCGTCGGGGGGCCGGCAGATACGCAGTATTTT
-	-	TRBV9	TRBJ2-1	CASSPGREQFF	TGTGCCAGCAGCCCTGGTCGGGAGCAGTTCTTC
TRBD2	few	TRBV12-3/TRBV12-4	TRBJ2-1	CASQETSGGDEQFF	TGTGCCAGCCAAGAGACTAGCGGGGGTGATGAGCAGTTCTTC
TRBD2	once	TRBV3-1	TRBJ2-1	CASSLSGADNAQFF	TGTGCCAGCAGCCTTAGCGGGGCAGACAATGCGCAGTTCTTC
TRBD1	many	TRBV6-2/TRBV6-3	TRBJ2-3	CASSTDRGRADTQYF	TGTGCCAGCAGTACGGACAGGGGGCGCGCAGATACGCAGTATTTT
-	-	TRBV7-9	TRBJ2-2	CASSLLAPGTGELFF	TGTGCCAGCAGCTTACTGGCGCCGGGCACCGGGGAGCTGTTTTTT
-	few	TRBV5-5	TRBJ2-3	CASSSRAPATDTQYF	TGTGCCAGCAGCTCCCGGGCTCCGGCGACAGATACGCAGTATTTT
-	few	TRBV30	TRBJ2-3	CAWSVLSADTDTQYF	TGTGCCTGGAGTGTACTATCAGCGGACACAGATACGCAGTATTTT
-	many	TRBV10-3	TRBJ2-1	CAISESTDRNNEQFF	TGTGCCATCAGTGAGTCGACGGACCGGAACAATGAGCAGTTCTTC
-	-	TRBV27	TRBJ1-1	CASSLLSGMMNTEAFF	TGTGCCAGCAGTTTGCTGTCAGGGATGATGAACACTGAAGCTTTCTTT
TRBD1	-	TRBV9	TRBJ2-1	CASSVAGGTGDEQFF	TGTGCCAGCAGTGTAGCTGGTGGGACAGGGGATGAGCAGTTCTTC
TRBD2	many	TRBV2	TRBJ2-3	CASKNAGGPRDTQYF	TGTGCCAGCAAGAACGCGGGGGGTCCCCGGGATACGCAGTATTTT
-	many	TRBV6-6	TRBJ1-4	CASSPMGQLFF	TGTGCCAGCAGCCCCATGGGTCAACTGTTTTTT
TRBD1	many	TRBV5-1	TRBJ1-3	CASSSAGTGVLSGNTIYF	TGCGCCAGCAGCTCGGCCGGGACAGGGGTACTCTCTGGAAACACCATATATTTT
TRBD2	-	TRBV3-1	TRBJ2-3	CASSLSGSATDTQYF	TGTGCCAGCAGCCTTAGCGGGAGCGCGACAGATACGCAGTATTTT
-	-	TRBV18	TRBJ1-4	CASSKRGTATNEKLFF	TGTGCCAGCTCAAAGCGGGGGACGGCAACTAATGAAAAACTGTTTTTT
-	-	TRBV27	TRBJ2-2	CASSARTATGELFF	TGTGCCAGCAGTGCACGGACAGCGACCGGGGAGCTGTTTTTT
TRBD2	few	TRBV7-8	TRBJ2-3	CASSILTSSDTQYF	TGTGCCAGCAGCATTTTGACTAGCTCAGATACGCAGTATTTT
-	-	TRBV6-1	TRBJ2-3	CASSENRLQGRHDF	TGTGCCAGCAGCGAAAACCGTTTACAGGGCCGACACGATTTT
-	few	TRBV20-1	TRBJ2-7	CSARGDRYEQYF	TGCAGTGCTAGAGGCGACAGATACGAGCAGTACTTC
-	many	TRBV5-5	TRBJ1-2	CASSPGAGNYGYTF	TGTGCCAGCAGCCCAGGAGCGGGAAACTATGGCTACACCTTC
TRBD1	-	TRBV5-1	TRBJ2-7	CASSGINRDSDYEQYF	TGCGCCAGCAGCGGGATAAACCGGGACAGCGACTACGAGCAGTACTTC
-	-	TRBV5-5	TRBJ2-1	CASSLASTGNEQFF	TGTGCCAGCAGCTTGGCTTCTACGGGGAATGAGCAGTTCTTC
-	many	TRBV11-2	TRBJ1-1	CASSRTQNTEAFF	TGTGCCAGCAGCCGGACCCAGAACACTGAAGCTTTCTTT
-	many	TRBV12-3/TRBV12-4	TRBJ1-2	CASSFFQGYGYTF	TGTGCCAGCAGTTTTTTCCAGGGGTACGGCTACACCTTC
TRBD2	many	TRBV27	TRBJ2-1	CASTAGTSGGPILF	TGTGCCAGCACCGCCGGGACTAGCGGGGGGCCTATCCTCTTC
-	many	TRBV6-5	TRBJ2-1	CASSSRPLLKLSYNEQFF	TGTGCCAGCAGTTCCCGACCGCTGCTAAAACTATCCTACAATGAGCAGTTCTTC
-	many	TRBV20-1	TRBJ2-1	CSASSNEQFF	TGCAGTGCTAGTAGCAATGAGCAGTTCTTC
TRBD2	many	TRBV7-9	TRBJ2-1	CASSGQLAAPYNEQFF	TGTGCCAGCAGCGGCCAACTAGCGGCGCCCTACAATGAGCAGTTCTTC
TRBD1	few	TRBV19	TRBJ1-5	CASSIPGQGGQPQHF	TGTGCCAGTAGTATCCCGGGACAGGGCGGTCAGCCCCAGCATTTT
-	many	TRBV4-2	TRBJ2-1	CASSQGGLSVNEQFF	TGTGCCAGCAGCCAAGGGGGTCTTTCGGTCAATGAGCAGTTCTTC
-	many	TRBV20-1	TRBJ1-6	CSALTGTGNSPLHF	TGCAGTGCTCTCACCGGGACTGGTAATTCACCCCTCCACTTT
-	many	TRBV5-6	TRBJ2-7	CASSLRAGYEQYF	TGTGCCAGCAGCTTGAGAGCCGGCTACGAGCAGTACTTC
-	many	TRBV12-3/TRBV12-4	TRBJ1-3	CASSRTSGNTIYF	TGTGCCAGCAGTCGTACCTCTGGAAACACCATATATTTT
TRBD1	few	TRBV5-1	TRBJ2-7	CASSLRSTGADEQYF	TGCGCCAGCAGCTTACGTTCTACAGGGGCTGACGAGCAGTACTTC
TRBD1	many	TRBV29-1	TRBJ2-5	CSADRGKTQYF	TGCAGCGCGGACAGGGGAAAGACCCAGTACTTC
-	-	TRBV10-3	TRBJ1-2	CAISEDPSRGYTF	TGTGCCATCAGTGAGGACCCTTCAAGAGGCTACACCTTC